These 24 T cell receptor beta chains were all obtained from the same sample, sequenced in a study of human T cells and chemical hapten exposure. TCRdb called the 5' RACE reads again in MiXCR, with one record for every CDR3 protein. The sample has roughly 110,000 distinct CDR3 sequences; roughly a fifth are singletons. Total RNA was isolated from unfractionated whole blood. The receptors derive from a human donor in good health.

A few counts support this clonotype. The chain recombines TRBV4-1 with TRBJ1-5; 7 bases align to TRBD1. CDR1 MGHRA and CDR2 YSYEKL come from the germline V gene. This CDR3 is built from 15 residues. V lost 2 bases, J lost 7 bases, and 8 bases stayed unmatched. The chain's CDR3 is CASSQPPGGNQPQHF. CDR3 DNA: TGCGCCAGCAGCCAACCCCCAGGGGGTAACCAGCCCCAGCATTTT.

The chain has TRBV4-1 and TRBJ1-1, with a weak D call TRBD1 (6 bases). CDR3 size: 15 residues. Trimming cost V 1 base and J 4 bases, with 13 bases left between them. CDR1 and CDR2 (germline): MGHRA, YSYEKL. The CDR3 loop is CASSQARTDITEAFF. The CDR3 nucleotides are TGCGCCAGCAGCCAAGCTCGGACAGACATCACTGAAGCTTTCTTT.

In this sample, this clonotype turned up many times. V usage is TRBV29-1 and J usage is TRBJ2-3; D not resolved. Germline V lookup: CDR1 SQVTM, CDR2 ANQGSEA. Between the trimmed V and J ends, which lost 6 bases and 9 bases, there was a span of 13 bases. The CDR3 has 11 amino acids. The CDR3 DNA reads as TGCAGCGTGGCTTCTCTAAGAACGCAGTATTTT. Translating gives CSVASLRTQYF.

The J gene is TRBJ2-2, the V gene TRBV11-2; 8 bases match TRBD2. The CDR3 contains 18 residues. Germline assignment: CDR1 SGHAT and CDR2 FQNNGV. V was pared by 1 base and J by 3 bases, with 10 bases of the junction left unmatched. The CDR3 bases are TGTGCCAGCAGCTTAGTTTTCCTAGCGGGCAGCTACACCGGGGAGCTGTTTTTT. Its protein product is CASSLVFLAGSYTGELFF.

The sample holds a few counts of this clonotype. This CDR3 reads CSARWGVRDTQYF. CDR3 DNA sequence: TGCAGTGCTAGGTGGGGCGTTCGCGATACGCAGTATTTT. The rearrangement uses TRBV20-1 and TRBJ2-3; tentative D call: TRBD1 (5 bases). The germline V and J ends were trimmed by 3 bases and 6 bases, with 13 bases remaining between them. CDR1 is DFQATT, CDR2 SNEGSKA, per germline (reference sequence). The CDR3 covers 13 residues.

The J gene is TRBJ2-1, the V gene TRBV29-1; D perhaps matches TRBD2 (6 bases). The CDR3 consists of 16 residues. The V gene lost 6 bases and the J gene lost 0 bases, with 18 bases spanning the gap. Per the germline V gene, CDR1 is SQVTM and CDR2 is ANQGSEA. CDR3 sequence (DNA): TGCAGCGTCGAAAGGCAAGCGGGCCACTCCTACAATGAGCAGTTCTTC. Protein sequence: CSVERQAGHSYNEQFF.

The genes are TRBV19 and TRBJ2-5; D is possibly TRBD1 or TRBD2 (5 bases each). The CDR3 is 12 amino acids. Trimming cost V 8 bases and J 7 bases, with 14 bases left between them. The germline V gene encodes CDR1 LNHDA and CDR2 SQIVND (reference sequence). The CDR3 loop is CASSWDRGTQYF. The CDR3 DNA sequence: TGTGCCAGTTCCTGGGACCGGGGGACCCAGTACTTC. Together with reference TRBV19 and TRBJ2-5, the CDR3 gives the full variable domain: DGGITQSPKYLFRKEGQNVTLSCEQNLNHDAMYWYRQDPGQGLRLIYYSQIVNDFQKGDIAEGYSVSREKKESFPLTVTSAQKNPTAFYLCASSWDRGTQYFGPGTRLLVL.

This clonotype has a count of ten or more. This chain uses TRBV24-1 with TRBJ2-1, with TRBD2 matching 7 bases. V shed 4 bases and J 7 bases; nucleotides not matched to a gene: 9. The V gene's germline CDR1 is KGHDR and CDR2 SFDVKD. This CDR3 has 15 amino acids. The CDR3 DNA is TGTGCCACCAGTGAGGAGGGAGGGCCGAGGAATGAGCAGTTCTTC. Translated, it gives CATSEEGGPRNEQFF.

The chain is built from TRBV5-1 and TRBJ2-1, with D tentatively TRBD2 (7 bases). V lost 3 bases to trimming and J lost 5 bases, with 15 bases between them. From germline, CDR1 is SGHRS and CDR2 YFSETQ. CDR3 length: 15 amino acids. For the CDR3, the DNA is TGCGCCAGCAGCTGGCGGGGGACACCAAACAATGAGCAGTTCTTC. This encodes CASSWRGTPNNEQFF. Variable domain in full (rest from reference TRBV5-1 and TRBJ2-1): KAGVTQTPRYLIKTRGQQVTLSCSPISGHRSVSWYQQTPGQGLQFLFEYFSETQRNKGNFPGRFSGRQFSNSRSEMNVSTLELGDSALYLCASSWRGTPNNEQFFGPGTRLTVL.

As to this clonotype: A much larger clonotype is one base distant, so this may be a read error. The V and J genes are TRBV12-3 or TRBV12-4 and TRBJ1-5, with 9 nucleotides matching TRBD1. This CDR3 contains 16 residues. The CDR3 protein is CASSGSRDREGQPQNF. CDR3 in DNA: TGTGCCAGCAGTGGTTCCCGGGACAGGGAGGGTCAGCCCCAGAATTTT.

The chain is built from TRBV7-9 and TRBJ2-7; perhaps TRBD1 as D (6 bases). Germline assignment: CDR1 SEHNR and CDR2 FQNEAQ (reference sequence). The CDR3 sequence is 13 residues long. V was cut by 5 bases and J by 4 bases, with 12 bases left in between. Here the CDR3 reads CASSPRDKYEQYF. DNA of the CDR3: TGTGCCAGCAGCCCCCGGGACAAGTACGAGCAGTACTTC.

The J gene is TRBJ2-5, the V gene TRBV3-1; 11 bases align to TRBD2. Germline values: CDR1 LGHDT, CDR2 YNNKEL (reference sequence). Unmatched junction bases numbered 10, after V lost 2 bases and J lost 5 bases. CDR3 size: 17 residues. The DNA of the CDR3 is TGTGCCAGCAGCCAACCACTTAGCGGGAGGGGGGACGAGACCCAGTACTTC. Protein sequence: CASSQPLSGRGDETQYF.

This clonotype showed up just a few times. The chain couples TRBV6-6 to TRBJ2-3; D is unresolved. Trimming cost V 2 bases and J 0 bases, with 12 bases left between them. Germline loops: CDR1 MNHNY, CDR2 SVGAGI (reference sequence). This CDR3 contains 16 residues. CDR3 sequence reads: CASSYPESTSTDTQYF. The CDR3 nucleotides are TGTGCCAGCAGTTACCCGGAGAGCACTAGCACAGATACGCAGTATTTT.

This clonotype was detected a few times. This chain joins TRBV6-5 and TRBJ2-3, with D possibly matching TRBD2 (5 bases). V was shortened by 8 bases and J by 9 bases, with 15 bases between the two germline ends. CDR3 length: 12 amino acids. CDR1 and CDR2 (germline): MNHEY, SVGAGI. The CDR3 DNA reads TGTGCCAGCGGGCGCTTGAGCGGAACGCAGTATTTT. Translation gives CASGRLSGTQYF.

The table lists this clonotype with a few counts. J is TRBJ2-7 and V is TRBV28; no clear D. CDR3 length: 14 amino acids. Trimming pared 10 bases from V and 0 bases from J, leaving 16 bases between. Germline V gives CDR1 MDHEN, CDR2 SYDVKM. CDR3 sequence reads: CATREHGRSYEQYF. In DNA, the CDR3 is TGTGCCACTAGGGAACACGGACGCTCCTACGAGCAGTACTTC.

This clonotype was counted only a few times. The V gene is TRBV20-1, the J gene TRBJ1-5; TRBD1 matches at 7 bases. This CDR3 is built from 13 residues. Trimming at V came to 6 bases and at J to 1 base, leaving 3 bases not matched to a gene. Germline V gives CDR1 DFQATT, CDR2 SNEGSKA (reference sequence). The CDR3 region is CSAQGQSNQPQHF. CDR3 coding DNA: TGCAGTGCCCAGGGACAGAGCAATCAGCCCCAGCATTTT.

This clonotype was observed a few times. V usage is TRBV25-1 and J usage is TRBJ2-7, with D possibly TRBD2 on 5 matching bases. The CDR3 has 15 residues. Looked up from germline, CDR1 is MGHDK and CDR2 is SYGVNS. The V gene lost 1 base and the J gene lost 3 bases, with 13 bases spanning the gap. CDR3 nucleotide sequence: TGTGCCAGCAGTGAATTCGAGGTCCGGGACTACGAGCAGTACTTC. Translation: CASSEFEVRDYEQYF.

The genes are TRBV5-1 and TRBJ2-3, with a possible D match to TRBD2 (5 bases). CDR3 length: 17 amino acids. Looked up from germline, CDR1 is SGHRS and CDR2 is YFSETQ. The V end was cut by 1 base, the J end by 7 bases, with 22 bases between. Here the CDR3 DNA reads TGCGCCAGCAGCTTGCCCTACTCCGGGAAGGAGAAGTATACGCAGTATTTT. This sequence encodes CASSLPYSGKEKYTQYF.

This clonotype has more than one count but fewer than ten. The V call is TRBV4-1, the J call TRBJ2-1, with D unresolved. Between the trimmed V and J ends, which lost 4 bases and 8 bases, there was a span of 18 bases. The germline gives CDR1 MGHRA, CDR2 YSYEKL. This CDR3 is 15 amino acids long. The CDR3 here is CASSPISGSGDEQFF. CDR3 bases: TGCGCCAGCAGCCCAATCTCTGGCTCGGGCGATGAGCAGTTCTTC.

The chain has TRBV4-1 and TRBJ1-5, with D unresolved. The V gene lost 1 base and the J gene lost 4 bases, with 17 bases spanning the gap. The CDR3 consists of 17 residues. Germline assignment: CDR1 MGHRA and CDR2 YSYEKL. The CDR3 DNA follows: TGCGCCAGCAGCCAAGCAAATTTGGTGGCACGGAATCAGCCCCAGCATTTT. Residues: CASSQANLVARNQPQHF.

The J gene is TRBJ1-2, the V gene TRBV7-6, with D possibly matching TRBD1 (5 bases). The germline V gene encodes CDR1 SGHVS and CDR2 FNYEAQ. Trimming stripped 6 bases from V and 1 base from J, with 15 bases between. The CDR3 extends over 15 amino acids. DNA for the CDR3: TGTGCCAGCAGTCCCCGCCCGACAGATAACTATGGCTACACCTTC. It specifies CASSPRPTDNYGYTF.

This clonotype was detected many times. The chain is built from TRBV6-1 and TRBJ1-2; a possible D gene is TRBD1 (6 bases). V lost 4 bases and J 5 bases, leaving 17 bases between the germline ends. Germline assignment: CDR1 MNHNS and CDR2 SASEGT. This CDR3 has 15 amino acids. For the CDR3, the DNA is TGTGCCAGCAGTGTGAGGGGGGAAGAAAGATATGGCTACACCTTC. It translates to CASSVRGEERYGYTF.

There are a few counts of this clonotype. CDR3 in DNA: TGTGCCAGCAGCCCACGGTGGGGGCGTCCCACAGATACGCAGTATTTT. Translating it yields CASSPRWGRPTDTQYF. The rearrangement joins TRBV28 to TRBJ2-3, with D possibly matching TRBD1 (6 bases). Germline CDR1 reads MDHEN; CDR2 reads SYDVKM. The CDR3 has 16 amino acids. V was shortened by 6 bases and J by 2 bases, with 18 bases between the two germline ends.

This clonotype was detected a few times. V gene TRBV11-2 combines with J gene TRBJ2-3; D is undetermined. This CDR3 spans 13 amino acids. The germline gives CDR1 SGHAT, CDR2 FQNNGV. V was shortened by 0 bases and J by 4 bases, with 5 bases between the two germline ends. DNA of the CDR3: TGTGCCAGCAGCTTAGAGTTTGCAGATACGCAGTATTTT. Its translation: CASSLEFADTQYF. Full variable domain (missing parts from reference TRBV11-2 and TRBJ2-3): EAGVAQSPRYKIIEKRQSVAFWCNPISGHATLYWYQQILGQGPKLLIQFQNNGVVDDSQLPKDRFSAERLKGVDSTLKIQPAKLEDSAVYLCASSLEFADTQYFGPGTRLTVL.